The next 9 T cell receptor beta chains were all read from a single sample in a study of glioma-infiltrating T cells. The iRepertoire nested amplicon-rescue multiplex PCR amplified TCR alpha and beta CDR3s from RNA. MiXCR, applied by TCRdb to the multiplex PCR reads, yields one record per CDR3 protein. The sample carries about 190,000 distinct CDR3 sequences, 32% recorded once. The sample taken for sequencing was glioma tissue, nonneoplastic brain tissue, or PBMCs (not recorded which). These receptors came from a human donor with low-grade glioma or glioblastoma, undergoing nonglioma brain surgery, or in good health (not recorded which).

In its sample, this clonotype was seen many times. The chain links TRBV11-1 to TRBJ2-7, with a tentative D call TRBD2 (5 bases). The CDR3 sequence is 14 residues long. Germline V gene data show CDR1 as SGHAT and CDR2 as FQDESV (reference sequence). The V gene lost 5 bases and the J gene lost 5 bases, with 16 bases spanning the gap. The DNA of the CDR3 is TGTGCCAGCAGCCCAAGGGAGAGGGTCCACGAGCAGTACTTC. Translating gives CASSPRERVHEQYF.

This rearrangement joins TRBV12-3 or TRBV12-4 to TRBJ2-1, with D unclear. Trimming shortened V by 3 bases and J by 6 bases, and 6 bases separated the two germline ends. This CDR3 contains 12 residues. CDR3 nucleotide sequence: TGTGCCAGCAGTTTCAAATTCAATGAGCAGTTCTTC. Translating gives CASSFKFNEQFF.

The sample holds a few counts of this clonotype. The chain combines TRBV19 with TRBJ1-3; D is ambiguous. Germline V gene data show CDR1 as LNHDA and CDR2 as SQIVND (reference sequence). With 1 base removed from V and 0 bases from J, the gap between germline ends came to 7 bases. The CDR3 extends over 15 amino acids. In nucleotides, the CDR3 is TGTGCCAGTAGTATAGCTCCCCTCTCTGGAAACACCATATATTTT. This gives the protein CASSIAPLSGNTIYF.

The chain is built from TRBV7-9 and TRBJ1-1, with a possible D match to TRBD1 (6 bases). Germline V gene data show CDR1 as SEHNR and CDR2 as FQNEAQ (reference sequence). The CDR3 is made up of 12 amino acids. V lost 6 bases to trimming and J lost 10 bases, with 15 bases between them. The CDR3 DNA is TGTGCCAGCAGTTACGGACAGTTTGGAGCTTTCTTT. Its translation: CASSYGQFGAFF.

The genes are TRBV5-1 and TRBJ1-2, with D uncertain. V shed 0 bases and J shed 0 bases, with 9 bases lying between them. In germline, CDR1 is SGHRS, CDR2 YFSETQ. The CDR3 length is 15 residues. CDR3 sequence (DNA): TGCGCCAGCAGCTTGGTGGCAACCTCTAACTATGGCTACACCTTC. Amino acids: CASSLVATSNYGYTF.

The CDR3 DNA follows: TGTGCCAGCAGTTTATTTACTGGTTATTCCAATGAGCAGTTCTTC. Its translation is CASSLFTGYSNEQFF. The chain joins TRBV12-3 or TRBV12-4 to TRBJ2-1; unclear D gene. Trimming took 2 bases from V and 6 from J, leaving 14 bases between them. The CDR3 has 15 amino acids.

At least ten counts were recorded for this clonotype. The V and J genes are TRBV10-3 and TRBJ2-5; no definite D call. The CDR3 spans 13 residues. V shed 2 bases and J shed 2 bases, with 6 bases lying between them. Germline CDR1 is ENHRY and CDR2 is SYGVKD. Here the CDR3 DNA reads TGTGCCATCAGTGAGCTGGAACAAGAGACCCAGTACTTC. Translated, it gives CAISELEQETQYF.

This clonotype was observed at least ten times. This chain connects TRBV12-3 or TRBV12-4 to TRBJ1-2; TRBD1 aligns across 7 bases. Germline trimming cut 5 bases from V and 2 bases from J; bases unmatched to any gene: 5. This CDR3 is built from 14 residues. The CDR3 sequence is CASSLVRGNYGYTF. The CDR3 nucleotides are TGTGCCAGCAGTCTTGTCAGGGGGAACTATGGCTACACCTTC.

This clonotype was picked up many times. Given the absence of the conserved phenylalanine or tryptophan at the CDR3 end, a read error is likely. This sequence joins TRBV6-1 and TRBJ1-1; D not resolved. The V end was cut by 11 bases, the J end by 10 bases, with 11 bases between. The CDR3 covers 9 residues. Per the germline V gene, CDR1 is MNHNS and CDR2 is SASEGT. The CDR3 DNA follows: TGTGCCGTGGGGATCACAGCTTTCTCT. Amino acids: CAVGITAFS.